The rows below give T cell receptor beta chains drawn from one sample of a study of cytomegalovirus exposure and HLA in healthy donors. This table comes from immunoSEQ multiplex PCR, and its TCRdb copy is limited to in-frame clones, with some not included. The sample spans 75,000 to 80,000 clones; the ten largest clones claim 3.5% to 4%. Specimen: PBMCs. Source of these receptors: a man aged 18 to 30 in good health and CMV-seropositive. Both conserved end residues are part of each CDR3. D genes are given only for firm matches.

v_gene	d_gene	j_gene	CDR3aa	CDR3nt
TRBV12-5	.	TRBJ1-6	CASASREGSPLHF	TGTGCTAGTGCCTCCCGGGAGGGGTCACCCCTCCACTTT
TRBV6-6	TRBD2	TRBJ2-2	CASTKSGGNTGELFF	TGTGCCAGCACCAAAAGCGGGGGGAACACCGGGGAGCTGTTTTTT
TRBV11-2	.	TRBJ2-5	CASSLTGPAQGETQYF	TGTGCCAGCAGCTTAACAGGTCCGGCGCAGGGAGAGACCCAGTACTTC
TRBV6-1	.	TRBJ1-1	CASSEWGTRGSRTEAFF	TGTGCCAGCAGTGAATGGGGGACAAGGGGGTCGAGGACTGAAGCTTTCTTT
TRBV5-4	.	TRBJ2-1	CASSLGHNEQFF	TGTGCCAGCAGCTTGGGGCACAATGAGCAGTTCTTC
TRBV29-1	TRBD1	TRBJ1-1	CSVNRGEDTEAFF	TGCAGCGTTAACAGGGGAGAAGACACTGAAGCTTTCTTT
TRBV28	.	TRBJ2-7	CASSFGSYEQYF	TGTGCCAGCAGTTTTGGGAGCTACGAGCAGTACTTC
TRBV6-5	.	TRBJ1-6	CASSLETGSPLHF	TGTGCCAGCAGCCTAGAGACAGGATCGCCCCTCCACTTT
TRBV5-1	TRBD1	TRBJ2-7	CASSSVTGVVEQYF	TGCGCCAGCAGCTCCGTCACAGGGGTCGTCGAGCAGTACTTC
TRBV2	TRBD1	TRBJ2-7	CASSETGQAMYEQYF	TGTGCCAGCAGTGAAACAGGACAGGCAATGTACGAGCAGTACTTC
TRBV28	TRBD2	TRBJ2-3	CASSRGTSGGAYGDTQYF	TGTGCCAGCAGTCGTGGGACTAGCGGGGGGGCCTACGGGGATACGCAGTATTTT
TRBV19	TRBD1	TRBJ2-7	CATAGQGAYEQYF	TGTGCCACCGCGGGGCAGGGGGCTTACGAGCAGTACTTC
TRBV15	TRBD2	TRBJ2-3	CATSRERGGTDTQYF	TGTGCCACCAGCAGAGAGCGGGGGGGCACAGATACGCAGTATTTT
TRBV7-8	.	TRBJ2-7	CASSLVSYEQYF	TGTGCCAGCAGCTTAGTTAGCTACGAGCAGTACTTC
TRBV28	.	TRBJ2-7	CASSFPGGGNEQYF	TGTGCCAGCAGTTTCCCCGGTGGGGGGAACGAGCAGTACTTC
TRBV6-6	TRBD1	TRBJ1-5	CASSPSTGGLNQPQHF	TGTGCCAGCAGCCCTTCCACAGGGGGACTCAATCAGCCCCAGCATTTT
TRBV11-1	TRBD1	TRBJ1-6	CASSLFRLAGGLGNSPLHF	TGTGCCAGCAGCTTATTCCGATTGGCAGGGGGACTGGGGAATTCACCCCTCCACTTT
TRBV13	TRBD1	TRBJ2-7	CASSVGQGLYEQYF	TGTGCCAGCAGTGTGGGACAGGGGCTTTACGAGCAGTACTTC
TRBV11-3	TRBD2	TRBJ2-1	CASSLAGGPTEQFF	TGTGCCAGCAGCCTAGCGGGAGGGCCGACTGAGCAGTTCTTC
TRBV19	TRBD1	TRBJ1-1	CASSNRGHTEAFF	TGTGCCAGTAGTAACAGGGGCCACACTGAAGCTTTCTTT
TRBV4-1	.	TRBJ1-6	CASSQDRVNSPLHF	TGCGCCAGCAGCCAAGACAGGGTCAATTCACCCCTCCACTTT
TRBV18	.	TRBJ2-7	CASSPPSMRQPYEQYF	TGTGCCAGCTCACCTCCCTCTATGCGGCAGCCCTACGAGCAGTACTTC
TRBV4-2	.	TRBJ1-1	CASSQDPGSVETEAFF	TGTGCCAGCAGCCAAGATCCCGGTTCTGTGGAGACTGAAGCTTTCTTT
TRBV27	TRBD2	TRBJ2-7	CASSLREAGGPYEQYF	TGTGCCAGCAGTTTAAGGGAGGCGGGGGGACCCTACGAGCAGTACTTC
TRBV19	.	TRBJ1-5	CASSITRNYQPQHF	TGTGCCAGTAGTATAACCAGGAACTATCAGCCCCAGCATTTT
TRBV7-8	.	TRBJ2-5	CASSLKAVQETQYF	TGTGCCAGCAGCTTAAAAGCGGTCCAAGAGACCCAGTACTTC
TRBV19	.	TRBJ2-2	CASTPGVNTGELFF	TGTGCCAGTACCCCAGGGGTAAACACCGGGGAGCTGTTTTTT
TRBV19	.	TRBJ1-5	CASSILAGAPQPQHF	TGTGCCAGTAGTATATTGGCAGGGGCTCCCCAGCCCCAGCATTTT
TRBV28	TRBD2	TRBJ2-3	CASSLERGGLYTQYF	TGTGCCAGCAGTTTAGAGCGGGGGGGCCTATATACGCAGTATTTT
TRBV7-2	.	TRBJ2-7	CASSLVYAGSSYEQYF	TGTGCCAGCAGCTTAGTATATGCGGGAAGCTCCTACGAGCAGTACTTC
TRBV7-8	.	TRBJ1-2	CAGSLVEGEAYGYTF	TGTGCCGGCAGCTTAGTCGAGGGGGAAGCATATGGCTACACCTTC
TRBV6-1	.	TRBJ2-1	CASGLGAGHNEQFF	TGTGCCAGCGGTCTCGGAGCAGGGCACAATGAGCAGTTCTTC
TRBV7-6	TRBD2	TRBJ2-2	CASSPGGAGGRNTGELFF	TGTGCCAGCAGCCCAGGAGGGGCGGGGGGGCGGAACACCGGGGAGCTGTTTTTT
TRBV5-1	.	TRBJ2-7	CASTPGSTTIQQYF	TGCGCCAGCACCCCCGGGAGTACTACGATCCAGCAGTACTTC
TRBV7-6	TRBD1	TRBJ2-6	CASSRDSSGANVLTF	TGTGCCAGCAGCAGGGACAGCTCTGGGGCCAACGTCCTGACTTTC